Below are 21 T cell receptor beta chains sequenced from a single sample in a study of control samples from healthy donors and cancer patients. Produced via immunoSEQ multiplex PCR; TCRdb's table is partial and in-frame only. Here the sample spans roughly 100,000 clones, about 86% being singletons. The specimen sequenced was blood. Receptor source: a woman between 45 and 60 years old in good health.

The CDR3 DNA sequence: TGTGCCAGCAGCACGAACACCGGGGAGCTGTTTTTT. Amino acid sequence: CASSTNTGELFF. The chain carries TRBV2 and TRBJ2-2; D remains ambiguous. Germline CDR1 and CDR2: SNHLY and FYNNEI. The V end was cut by 6 bases, the J end by 0 bases, with 2 bases between. This CDR3 has 12 amino acids.

This chain connects TRBV28 to TRBJ2-7, with D possibly matching TRBD2 (5 bases). Germline assignment: CDR1 MDHEN and CDR2 SYDVKM. V was pared by 2 bases and J by 1 base, with 6 bases between. The CDR3 extends over 13 amino acids. CDR3 sequence reads: CASSLGGSYEQYF. The CDR3 DNA reads TGTGCCAGCAGTTTAGGAGGATCCTACGAGCAGTACTTC.

This chain uses TRBV24-1 with TRBJ2-7; TRBD1 agrees at 11 bases. This CDR3 has 14 residues. The V and J ends lost 7 bases and 6 bases, in that order; junction bases with no gene match: 7. Germline CDR1 KGHDR, CDR2 SFDVKD. CDR3 amino acids: CATSPGTGGREQYF. The CDR3 DNA reads TGTGCCACCAGCCCTGGGACAGGGGGACGCGAGCAGTACTTC.

The chain links TRBV28 to TRBJ1-2; a weak D match, TRBD1 (5 bases). Germline V gives CDR1 MDHEN, CDR2 SYDVKM. Trimming left V 2 bases short and J 8 bases short, with 12 bases between. There are 13 residues in the CDR3. This CDR3 reads CASSLQAGLGYTF. Here the CDR3 DNA reads TGTGCCAGCAGTTTACAGGCGGGGCTCGGCTACACCTTC.

This clone came up a few times. The CDR3 loop reads CSASDRAIYGYTF. For the CDR3, the DNA is TGCAGTGCTAGTGACAGGGCTATCTATGGCTACACCTTC. The rearrangement uses TRBV20-1 and TRBJ1-2; TRBD1 aligns across 7 bases. Germline CDR1 and CDR2: DFQATT and SNEGSKA (reference sequence). Trimming took 3 bases from V and 4 from J; bases not matched to a gene: 5. The CDR3 totals 13 residues.

The rearrangement uses TRBV7-2 and TRBJ2-3, with 12 bases identical to TRBD2. The CDR3 covers 17 residues. Looked up from germline, CDR1 is SGHTA and CDR2 is FQGNSA. V lost 6 bases and J lost 0; bases outside the gene matches: 7. CDR3 in amino acids: CASSSSGGAGSTDTQYF. The CDR3 DNA sequence: TGTGCCAGCAGTTCTAGCGGGGGGGCAGGTAGCACAGATACGCAGTATTTT.

The J gene is TRBJ2-7, the V gene TRBV12-5; either TRBD1 or TRBD2 may fit D (5 bases each). Germline V CDR1 and CDR2: LGHNT, FRNRAP. This CDR3 has 16 amino acids. Trimming cost V 2 bases and J 3 bases, with 17 bases left between them. The CDR3 loop reads CASGLPSRGGSYEQYF. The CDR3 region has the DNA TGTGCTAGTGGTTTGCCCTCCCGGGGCGGAAGCTACGAGCAGTACTTC.

The genes are TRBV2 and TRBJ1-5; TRBD1 might be the D (5 bases). V was pared by 5 bases and J by 6 bases, with 17 bases between. The length of the CDR3 is 15 residues. Germline V gene data show CDR1 as SNHLY and CDR2 as FYNNEI. Here the CDR3 DNA reads TGTGCCAGCAGTCCCCAGGGACTCTCCGGTCAGCCCCAGCATTTT. Amino acids: CASSPQGLSGQPQHF.

The gene calls are TRBV29-1 and TRBJ2-5, with D unresolved. The V and J ends lost 5 bases and 6 bases respectively, with 10 bases between them. The CDR3 spans 11 residues. Germline CDR1 is SQVTM and CDR2 is ANQGSEA. In nucleotides, the CDR3 is TGCAGCGTTTCGGACCGGCAGACCCAGTACTTC. It specifies CSVSDRQTQYF.

The chain is built from TRBV7-2 and TRBJ2-5; no clear D gene. Trimming removed 1 base from V and 2 bases from J, with 11 bases in between. This CDR3 comprises 15 residues. Germline V gives CDR1 SGHTA, CDR2 FQGNSA. The CDR3, as DNA: TGTGCCAGCAGCTTAGGAGTGAGACGGCAAGAGACCCAGTACTTC. This translates into CASSLGVRRQETQYF.

The V and J genes are TRBV7-9 and TRBJ1-2, with a weak D call TRBD1 (6 bases). CDR1 SEHNR and CDR2 FQNEAQ come from the germline V gene (reference sequence). V was cut by 11 bases and J by 0 bases, with 16 bases left in between. The CDR3 is 14 amino acids. In nucleotides, the CDR3 is TGTGCCGCCCAGAGGGGGACCTCTAACTATGGCTACACCTTC. This sequence encodes CAAQRGTSNYGYTF. Full variable domain (rest looked up from reference TRBV7-9 and TRBJ1-2): DTGVSQNPRHKITKRGQNVTFRCDPISEHNRLYWYRQTLGQGPEFLTYFQNEAQLEKSRLLSDRFSAERPKGSFSTLEIQRTEQGDSAMYLCAAQRGTSNYGYTFGSGTRLTVV.

This clone was seen once. This chain connects TRBV7-3 to TRBJ2-1, with 11 positions matching TRBD2. The CDR3 consists of 16 residues. V lost 5 bases to trimming and J lost 4 bases; unmatched junction nucleotides: 7. CDR1 SGHTA and CDR2 FQGTGA come from the germline V gene. The CDR3 protein is CASSTIVAGGYNEQFF. CDR3 in DNA: TGTGCCAGCAGCACAATCGTAGCGGGAGGGTACAATGAGCAGTTCTTC.

The chain is built from TRBV5-5 and TRBJ2-7, with 7 bases identical to TRBD1. Germline V CDR1 and CDR2: SGHKS, YYEKEE (reference sequence). There are 12 residues in the CDR3. The V gene end was trimmed by 6 bases and the J gene end by 5 bases; junction bases not matched to a gene: 5. In nucleotides, the CDR3 is TGTGCCAGCACCCGAGACAGGGACGAGCAGTACTTC. This sequence encodes CASTRDRDEQYF.

The chain recombines TRBV28 with TRBJ1-3; D is unresolved. The V end lost 5 bases, the J end lost 5 bases, and 10 bases lay between the germline ends. From germline, CDR1 is MDHEN and CDR2 SYDVKM. This CDR3 comprises 13 residues. The CDR3: CASSPPDRNTIYF. CDR3 nucleotides: TGTGCCAGCAGTCCACCGGACCGAAACACCATATATTTT.

The V call is TRBV19, the J call TRBJ1-2; D possibly corresponds to TRBD1 (5 bases). CDR3 length: 13 residues. V was shortened by 3 bases and J by 7 bases, with 12 bases between the two germline ends. Germline assignment: CDR1 LNHDA and CDR2 SQIVND (reference sequence). The CDR3 reads CASSIKGMAGYTF. CDR3 nucleotide sequence: TGTGCCAGTAGTATCAAGGGGATGGCTGGCTACACCTTC.

V gene TRBV19 combines with J gene TRBJ1-1; the match to TRBD1 covers 8 bases. The CDR3 is 16 residues long. V lost 5 bases to trimming and J lost 0 bases; unmatched junction nucleotides: 8. Germline CDR1 reads LNHDA; CDR2 reads SQIVND (reference sequence). The CDR3 coding sequence is TGTGCCAGTAGTCCAGGAAGGACAGGGATGAACACTGAAGCTTTCTTT. This sequence encodes CASSPGRTGMNTEAFF.

This chain joins TRBV5-6 and TRBJ2-1, with a tentative D call TRBD2 (6 bases). This CDR3 contains 16 residues. Per germline, CDR1 SGHDT and CDR2 YYEEEE. The ends were cut back, 1 base at V and 6 bases at J, with 17 bases in the middle. The CDR3: CASSLSPRGFGNEQFF. CDR3 coding DNA: TGTGCCAGCAGCTTGTCCCCCCGGGGGTTTGGCAATGAGCAGTTCTTC.

This sequence joins TRBV28 and TRBJ2-2, with D uncertain. Trimming took off 3 bases at V and 1 base at J, with 6 bases between the two ends. The CDR3 is 14 amino acids. From germline, CDR1 is MDHEN and CDR2 SYDVKM. CDR3 loop: CASSLVQNTGELFF. The CDR3 bases are TGTGCCAGCAGTTTGGTGCAGAACACCGGGGAGCTGTTTTTT.

This chain uses TRBV19 with TRBJ1-1, with D maybe TRBD1 (6 bases). CDR1 and CDR2 (germline): LNHDA, SQIVND (reference sequence). V was cut by 4 bases and J by 0 bases, with 9 bases left in between. The CDR3 is 14 amino acids. CDR3 bases: TGTGCCAGTAGTAAGGGACACCTGAACACTGAAGCTTTCTTT. It codes for CASSKGHLNTEAFF. The full variable domain, its missing parts supplied by reference TRBV19 and TRBJ1-1, is DGGITQSPKYLFRKEGQNVTLSCEQNLNHDAMYWYRQDPGQGLRLIYYSQIVNDFQKGDIAEGYSVSREKKESFPLTVTSAQKNPTAFYLCASSKGHLNTEAFFGQGTRLTVV.

The chain employs TRBV19 and TRBJ2-3, with 11 bases matching TRBD1. The CDR3 totals 21 residues. With 5 bases clipped from V and 0 bases from J, the junction kept 19 bases outside the gene matches. The V gene's germline CDR1 is LNHDA and CDR2 SQIVND (reference sequence). The CDR3 loop reads CASSPPVVGTGGIFSTDTQYF. The CDR3 DNA reads TGTGCCAGTAGTCCCCCAGTCGTTGGGACAGGGGGGATCTTTAGCACAGATACGCAGTATTTT.

V is TRBV7-2 and J is TRBJ2-7; D remains unclear. Between the trimmed V and J ends, which lost 5 bases and 4 bases, there was a span of 12 bases. Germline V lookup: CDR1 SGHTA, CDR2 FQGNSA. The CDR3 sequence is 13 residues long. The CDR3 spells CASSPDVIYEQYF. Here the CDR3 DNA reads TGTGCCAGCAGCCCCGATGTGATTTACGAGCAGTACTTC.